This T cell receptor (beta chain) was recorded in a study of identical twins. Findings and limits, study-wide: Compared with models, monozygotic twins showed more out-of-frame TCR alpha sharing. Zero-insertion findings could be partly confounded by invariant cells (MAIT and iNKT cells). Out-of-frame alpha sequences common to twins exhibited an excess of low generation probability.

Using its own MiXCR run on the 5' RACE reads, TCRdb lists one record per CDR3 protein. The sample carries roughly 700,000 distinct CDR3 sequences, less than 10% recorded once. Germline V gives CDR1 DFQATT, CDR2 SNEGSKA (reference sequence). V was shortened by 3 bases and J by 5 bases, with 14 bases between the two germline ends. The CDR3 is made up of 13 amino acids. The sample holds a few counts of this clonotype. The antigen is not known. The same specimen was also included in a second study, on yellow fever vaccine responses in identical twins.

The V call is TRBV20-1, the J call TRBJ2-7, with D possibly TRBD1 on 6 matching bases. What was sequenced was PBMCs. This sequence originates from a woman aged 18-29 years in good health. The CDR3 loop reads CSARLTGLNEQYF. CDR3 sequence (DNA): TGCAGTGCTAGGCTCACAGGGCTGAACGAGCAGTACTTC.